Shown below are 5 T cell receptor beta chains from a single sample sequenced in a study of regulatory T cells in long-lasting Graves disease. The time point here: newly diagnosed GD, antithyroid drugs for less than 3 months. RNA extracted from PBMCs served as the sequencing template. To make TCR beta libraries, researchers used iRepertoire HTBI primers and Arm-PCR of CDR3 regions. From the multiplex PCR reads, TCRdb called clonotypes with MiXCR, one entry per CDR3 protein. The data show a few hundred thousand distinct CDR3 sequences, roughly 15% seen once. These same data were also listed under a study on T cells in Graves' hyperthyroidism and ophthalmopathy.

The sequences come from peripheral blood mononuclear cells (PBMCs), collected at new diagnosis, from a patient treated with antithyroid drugs. The receptor set was obtained from a woman between 18 and 30 years old with Graves disease.

A word on this clonotype: This could be a read error, since a much larger clone is one nucleotide away. For the CDR3, the DNA is TGCGCCAGCAGCACGGACAGGGGCATCTCCTACAATGAGCAGTACTTC. It encodes CASSTDRGISYNEQYF. This chain joins TRBV5-1 and TRBJ2-5; 9 bases are a match to TRBD1. CDR3 size: 16 residues. The germline CDR1 and CDR2 sequences are SGHRS and YFSETQ. Trimming at V came to 4 bases and at J to 11 bases, leaving 18 bases not matched to a gene.

This clonotype was found many times. This chain joins TRBV30 and TRBJ2-7; no reliable D call. V was pared by 3 bases and J by 2 bases, with 11 bases between. Per the germline V gene, CDR1 is GTSNPN and CDR2 is SVGIG (reference sequence). CDR3 length: 13 amino acids. The DNA of the CDR3 is TGTGCCTGGAGCATGGAGCGTCCCTACGAGCAGTACTTC. This encodes CAWSMERPYEQYF.

This clonotype came up a few times. This clone may be a read error of a much larger clone one base away. The CDR3 does not close with the conserved phenylalanine or tryptophan, likely indicating a read error. The chain combines TRBV7-9 with TRBJ2-7, with 10 bases lining up with TRBD2. The J segment lost 2 bases and the V segment lost 5 bases, leaving 3 bases of the junction unmatched. Germline-derived CDR1 and CDR2 are SEHNR and FQNEAQ (reference sequence). This CDR3 has 14 amino acids. CDR3 sequence reads: CASSPSGGTYEQYS. The CDR3 DNA follows: TGTGCCAGCAGCCCTAGCGGGGGTACCTACGAGCAGTACTCC.

This clonotype showed up just a few times. The chain combines TRBV11-2 with TRBJ2-7; D not certain. The V gene lost 0 bases and the J gene lost 4 bases, with 19 bases spanning the gap. This CDR3 is built from 17 residues. Germline lookup yields CDR1 SGHAT and CDR2 FQNNGV. CDR3 residues: CASSLDFGPSDLYEQYF. CDR3 nucleotide sequence: TGTGCCAGCAGCTTAGATTTCGGGCCCTCCGACTTATACGAGCAGTACTTC.

This clonotype was counted ten times or more. An end of the junction differs from the germline gene, which may be a read error. The chain has TRBV7-2 and TRBJ2-5, with D maybe TRBD2 (5 bases). This CDR3 comprises 14 residues. Germline V gene lookup returns CDR1 SGHTA and CDR2 FQGNSA. The CDR3 reads CASSLGLPEETQYF. The CDR3 nucleotides are TGCGCCAGCAGCTTAGGACTCCCCGAGGAGACCCAGTACTTC.